The rows below give T cell receptor beta chains drawn from one sample of a study of blood T cell repertoires in COVID-19. Sequencing was performed with immunoSEQ multiplex PCR; in TCRdb, only in-frame clones are kept and a portion is missing. The sample yields 240,000 or so clones, 86% seen once. Material: peripheral blood. These receptors were taken from a man in his sixties with acute or convalescent COVID-19. The CDR3 runs from the conserved cysteine through the conserved F or W. A D gene is named only where the DNA matches it firmly.

CDR3aa,d_gene,v_gene
CASSGYPSGRRTDTQYF,TRBD2,TRBV6-2/TRBV6-3
CASSLAEFYGYTF,NA,TRBV5-1
CASSPSGTTPFNSYEQYF,TRBD2,TRBV7-3
CASSVLAGDSNEQFF,TRBD2,TRBV9
CSVDGLANEQYF,TRBD2,TRBV29-1
CASSVGTGGTIATNEKLFF,TRBD1,TRBV9
CASGLVITGGGNQPQHF,TRBD1,TRBV12-5
CSVETTGRGEGYEQYF,TRBD2,TRBV29-1
CASSVGHTGELFF,NA,TRBV9
CASSAPDRVIYYGYTF,TRBD1,TRBV7-2
CASSILGSGGSGANVLTF,NA,TRBV7-3
CASSPSGGRTNEKLFF,NA,TRBV28
CANTPPSGYGYTF,NA,TRBV6-5
CAWSRGANTEAFF,NA,TRBV30
CASSSLAGVGYNEQFF,TRBD2,TRBV7-2
CASSFWGGQLTGELFF,NA,TRBV6-5
CASSYSSGRNEQFF,TRBD2,TRBV6-6
CASSYSTIGDGKLFF,NA,TRBV6-5
CASSQGGGKQFF,NA,TRBV4-3
CASSLDRGQPQHF,TRBD1,TRBV5-6
CASSQDWSTGHRQTQYF,NA,TRBV4-2
CASSQAETSGVAKNIQYF,TRBD2,TRBV4-3
CASSPSVRSMNTEAFF,NA,TRBV18
CASSPGLEETQYF,TRBD2,TRBV5-1
CASKFQTGPVNTEAFF,NA,TRBV19
CASSLWGGEETQYF,NA,TRBV27
CASSPLGQAIYEQYF,TRBD1,TRBV6-2/TRBV6-3
CATSENSGTSYEQYF,TRBD2,TRBV24-1
CASSLRDPGELFF,NA,TRBV11-3
CASSPPSGGRTNTEAFF,NA,TRBV11-2
CASSSEDRAPNYEQYF,TRBD1,TRBV28
CASSREIYEQYF,NA,TRBV12-3/TRBV12-4
CASSVSGPGETQYF,NA,TRBV7-2
CASRVEGSSGNTIYF,NA,TRBV6-6
CASRRTRGTGELFF,NA,TRBV11-3
CASSFGVADKETQYF,NA,TRBV6-5
CASSLGTNRPGELFF,TRBD2,TRBV4-2
CASSSHKDTQSYNEQFF,NA,TRBV28